The 4 T cell receptor beta chains reported below all come from one sample, sequenced in a study of blood T cell repertoires in COVID-19. The table came from immunoSEQ multiplex PCR; TCRdb's copy has only in-frame clones and leaves some out. This sample carries about 39,000 clones, 85% of them seen once, and the ten largest clones take 9% to 10%. Sequencing was done on a sample of peripheral blood. These receptors all stem from a human donor in a cohort sampled during active COVID-19.

The J gene is TRBJ1-2, the V gene TRBV29-1; tentative D call: TRBD1 (6 bases). The CDR3 totals 12 residues. The V end lost 7 bases, the J end lost 8 bases, and 17 bases lay between the germline ends. Germline lookup yields CDR1 SQVTM and CDR2 ANQGSEA. The CDR3 region has the DNA TGCAGCGGACTCGTCGGGGGGCTGGGCTACACCTTC. Amino acid sequence: CSGLVGGLGYTF.

CDR3 nucleotides: TGTGCCAGCAGCCAAGGGGGATTAGCGGGGAAAGCCTACGAGCAGTACTTC. This translates into CASSQGGLAGKAYEQYF. This chain joins TRBV14 and TRBJ2-7; 8 nucleotides agree with TRBD2. This CDR3 has 17 residues. Looked up from germline, CDR1 is SGHDN and CDR2 is FVKESK. The J segment lost 2 bases and the V segment lost 1 base, leaving 10 bases of the junction unmatched.

The chain recombines TRBV7-9 with TRBJ1-2; 8 bases match TRBD1. The J segment lost 8 bases and the V segment lost 10 bases, leaving 9 bases of the junction unmatched. The CDR3 spans 12 residues. Germline V gene sequence: CDR1 SEHNR, CDR2 FQNEAQ (reference sequence). DNA of the CDR3: TGTGCCATTGCGCAGGACAGGGACGGCTACACCTTC. It is translated as CAIAQDRDGYTF. The full variable domain, completed using reference TRBV7-9 and TRBJ1-2, is DTGVSQNPRHKITKRGQNVTFRCDPISEHNRLYWYRQTLGQGPEFLTYFQNEAQLEKSRLLSDRFSAERPKGSFSTLEIQRTEQGDSAMYLCAIAQDRDGYTFGSGTRLTVV.

V and J are TRBV19 and TRBJ1-5; D is ambiguous. The CDR3 length is 15 residues. V was cut by 6 bases and J by 0 bases, with 12 bases left in between. Germline CDR1 LNHDA, CDR2 SQIVND (reference sequence). The CDR3 reads CASRRNYNSNQPQHF. For the CDR3, the DNA is TGTGCCAGTAGGAGGAATTACAATAGCAATCAGCCCCAGCATTTT.